This TCR beta chain was documented in a study of graft-versus-host responses after intestinal transplantation. TCRdb's table, derived via immunoSEQ multiplex PCR, lists solely in-frame clones and lacks some. The sample contains around 88,000 clones, around 83% of which appear only once. Study-wide findings and caveats: Within the allografts of patients who had graft-donor T cell macrochimerism, graft-versus-host to host-versus-graft clonal ratios were high.

A note on this clone: Its antigen remains unidentified.

The CDR3 covers 17 residues. Trimming took 6 bases from V and 7 from J, leaving 25 bases between them. Germline V gives CDR1 SNHLY, CDR2 FYNNEI. The rearrangement uses TRBV2 and TRBJ1-5; D is possibly TRBD1 (6 bases). The specimen was unstimulated CD8+ T cells sorted from spleen or lymph node cells, collected before intestinal transplant. This TCR was sampled from a human donor who received an intestinal transplant. The CDR3 DNA sequence: TGTGCCAGCAGGGGGAGAGGGACACGCGGAATATGGCAGCCCCAGCATTTT. Translation gives CASRGRGTRGIWQPQHF.